This T cell receptor (beta chain) comes out of a study of PD-L1 blockade in urothelial cancer. On the study more broadly: Previous chemotherapy exposure amounted to 0 to 3 regimens for patients. Peripheral blood specimens exhibited a median yield of around 140,000 T cells. Overall study findings and caveats: Improved survival was predicted by pretreatment blood TCR clonality below the median.

Profiled with immunoSEQ multiplex PCR; TCRdb holds only in-frame clones, not every one. Among 100,000 or so clones listed, roughly nine tenths were seen once. The CDR3 consists of 14 residues. The germline V gene encodes CDR1 MNHNS and CDR2 SASEGT. Trimming shortened V by 7 bases and J by 4 bases, and 16 bases separated the two germline ends. On this clone: Its antigen is not identified.

The source of this sequence is a woman at least 80 years old with urothelial cancer. The material sequenced was PBMCs, taken around atezolizumab (anti-PD-L1) treatment. The gene calls are TRBV6-1 and TRBJ1-1, with a possible D match to TRBD1 (5 bases). The CDR3 DNA reads as TGTGCCAGCACCCTGGGGCAATCTGGCACTGAAGCTTTCTTT. Translation gives CASTLGQSGTEAFF.